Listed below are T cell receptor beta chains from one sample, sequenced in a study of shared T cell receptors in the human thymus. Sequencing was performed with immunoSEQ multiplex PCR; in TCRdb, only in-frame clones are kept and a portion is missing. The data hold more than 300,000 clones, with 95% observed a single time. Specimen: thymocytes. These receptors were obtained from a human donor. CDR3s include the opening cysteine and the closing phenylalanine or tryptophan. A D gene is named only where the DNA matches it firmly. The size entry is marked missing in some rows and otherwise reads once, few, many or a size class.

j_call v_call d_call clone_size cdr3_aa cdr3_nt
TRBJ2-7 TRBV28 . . CASSLRSLPDMDEQYF TGTGCCAGCAGTTTAAGGTCCCTTCCGGATATGGACGAGCAGTACTTC
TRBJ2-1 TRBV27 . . CASSLSPTTVADNEQFF TGTGCCAGCAGTTTATCGCCCACTACGGTCGCGGACAATGAGCAGTTCTTC
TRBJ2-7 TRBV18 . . CASSPLRAAGLYYEQYF TGTGCCAGCTCACCACTCAGAGCTGCAGGGCTCTACTACGAGCAGTACTTC
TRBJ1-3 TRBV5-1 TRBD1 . CASSWDRASGNTIYF TGCGCCAGCAGCTGGGACAGGGCTTCTGGAAACACCATATATTTT
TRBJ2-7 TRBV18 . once CASSPPRGPSYEQYF TGTGCCAGCTCACCACCGCGCGGACCTTCCTACGAGCAGTACTTC
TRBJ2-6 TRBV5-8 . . CASADPASSGANVLTF TGTGCCAGCGCCGACCCAGCATCCTCTGGGGCCAACGTCCTGACTTTC
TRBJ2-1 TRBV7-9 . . CASSYYSRPYNEQFF TGTGCCAGCAGCTATTACAGTAGACCCTACAATGAGCAGTTCTTC
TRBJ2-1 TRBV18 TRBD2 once CASSHRVGGRLRYNEQFF TGTGCCAGCTCCCATCGGGTGGGCGGGAGACTACGGTACAATGAGCAGTTCTTC
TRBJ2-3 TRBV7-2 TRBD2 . CASSLGGRTSSTDTQYF TGTGCCAGCAGCTTAGGCGGGAGAACATCAAGCACAGATACGCAGTATTTT
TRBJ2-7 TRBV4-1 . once CASSQVNGEDEQYF TGCGCCAGCAGCCAAGTCAACGGGGAGGACGAGCAGTACTTC
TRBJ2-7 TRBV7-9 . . CASSLNDRCEQYF TGTGCCAGCAGCTTAAACGACAGGTGCGAGCAGTACTTC
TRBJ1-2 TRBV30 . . CAWSPLGGYGYTF TGTGCCTGGAGTCCCCTGGGGGGCTATGGCTACACCTTC
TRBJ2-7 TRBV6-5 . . CASSYSPSSYEQYF TGTGCCAGCAGTTACTCTCCGAGCTCCTACGAGCAGTACTTC
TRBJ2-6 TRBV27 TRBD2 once CASSPGTSGYSGANVLTF TGTGCCAGCAGTCCCGGGACTAGCGGATACTCTGGGGCCAACGTCCTGACTTTC
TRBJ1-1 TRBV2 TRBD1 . CASSLDRGPVMGTEAFF TGTGCCAGCAGTCTAGACAGGGGCCCCGTTATGGGCACTGAAGCTTTCTTT